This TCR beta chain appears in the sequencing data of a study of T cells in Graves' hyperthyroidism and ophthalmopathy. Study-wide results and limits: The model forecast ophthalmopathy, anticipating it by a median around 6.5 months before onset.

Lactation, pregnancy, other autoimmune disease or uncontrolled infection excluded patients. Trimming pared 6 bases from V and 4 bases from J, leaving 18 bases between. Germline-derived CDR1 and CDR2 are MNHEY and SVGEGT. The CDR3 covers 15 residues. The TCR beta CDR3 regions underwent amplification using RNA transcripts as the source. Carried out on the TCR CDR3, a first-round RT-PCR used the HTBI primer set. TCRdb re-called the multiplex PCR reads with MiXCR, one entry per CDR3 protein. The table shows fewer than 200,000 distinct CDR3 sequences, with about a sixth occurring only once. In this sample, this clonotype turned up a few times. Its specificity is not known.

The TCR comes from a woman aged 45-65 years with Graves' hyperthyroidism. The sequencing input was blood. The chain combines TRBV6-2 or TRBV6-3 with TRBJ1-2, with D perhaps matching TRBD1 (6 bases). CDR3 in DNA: TGTGCCAGCAGCCCCTTTGCAGGGGTTTCCTATGGCTACACCTTC. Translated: CASSPFAGVSYGYTF.